This entry lists 5 T cell receptor beta chains sequenced from one sample in a study of identical twins (dated by TCRdb to the mid-2010s). The method was 5' RACE. Sequencing was performed on an Illumina HiSeq 2000. TCRdb cleaned the public reads at Q25 with fastp, built clones with MiXCR and kept in-frame beta chains. Here each entry gathers all rows of one CDR3 protein and keeps the most common genes and DNA. The sample includes about 20,000 distinct CDR3 sequences, with roughly 71% observed a single time. The top ten constitute 5% to 7% of the sample. The sequencing input was memory (CD45RO+) T cells sorted from blood. This specimen's cell subset or site label, interpreted: CD45RO+ enriched T cells. Every receptor here comes from a woman between 18 and 29 years old in good health. This table probably holds off-target reads from a library built for another chain.

The rearrangement links TRBV29-1 to TRBJ2-1, with 9 bases lining up with TRBD1. Per germline, CDR1 SQVTM and CDR2 ANQGSEA. There are 12 residues in the CDR3. The CDR3, as DNA: TGCAGTGGGGCGGGACAGGGTTATGAGCAGTTCTTC. Translation gives CSGAGQGYEQFF.

This clonotype was seen a single time. The V and J genes are TRBV6-2 or TRBV6-3 and TRBJ1-5, with no clear D. V lost 6 bases and J 4 bases, leaving 10 bases between the germline ends. The CDR3 length is 13 residues. CDR1 and CDR2 (germline): MNHEY, SVGEGT. The CDR3 region is CASRDGRNQPQHF. The CDR3, as DNA: TGTGCCAGCAGAGACGGACGGAATCAGCCCCAGCATTTT.

V is TRBV7-2 and J is TRBJ1-1; D is perhaps TRBD1 (6 bases). In germline, CDR1 is SGHTA, CDR2 FQGNSA. V lost 4 bases and J lost 5, with 20 bases in between. This CDR3 is 16 amino acids long. The CDR3 DNA reads TGTGCCAGCAGCTCCCACGCGTCGGGGGGGCGAACTGAAGCTTTCTTT. Protein sequence: CASSSHASGGRTEAFF. Supplemented by reference TRBV7-2 and TRBJ1-1, the full variable domain reads GAGVSQSPSNKVTEKGKDVELRCDPISGHTALYWYRQSLGQGLEFLIYFQGNSAPDKSGLPSDRFSAERTGGSVSTLTIQRTQQEDSAVYLCASSSHASGGRTEAFFGQGTRLTVV.

This rearrangement joins TRBV10-1 to TRBJ2-7, with D perhaps being TRBD1 or TRBD2 (5 bases each). The germline V gene encodes CDR1 WNHNN and CDR2 SYGVQD (reference sequence). Between the trimmed V and J ends, which lost 2 bases and 5 bases, there was a span of 7 bases. The CDR3 contains 12 residues. The CDR3 is CASSERDHEQYF. Written as DNA, the CDR3 is TGCGCCAGCAGTGAGCGGGACCACGAGCAGTACTTC.

The V and J genes are TRBV7-6 and TRBJ2-1; 11 positions agree with TRBD2. Per the germline V gene, CDR1 is SGHVS and CDR2 is FNYEAQ. V was pared by 6 bases and J by 3 bases, with 7 bases of the junction left unmatched. The CDR3 covers 16 residues. The DNA of the CDR3 is TGTGCCAGCAGTAATCTAGCGGGAGGTTACTACAATGAGCAGTTCTTC. This gives the protein CASSNLAGGYYNEQFF.